This T cell receptor beta chain was retrieved from a study of blood T cells in healthy people across ages. Study-level background: Template switching captured about one barcoded beta molecule per two T cells. Study findings and constraints: Strong correlation existed between TCR beta diversity and naive T cell percentage. Unknown CMV status may confound age-related changes in expanded clones.

Alongside a J-beta primer mix, a sample-barcoded 5' primer served in a second PCR lasting 7 to 11 cycles. Tags on each cDNA molecule came from a template-switch adaptor with 12 random nucleotides. TCRdb re-called the 5' RACE reads through MiXCR, storing one row per CDR3 protein. The repertoire holds roughly 1.9 million distinct CDR3 sequences, with roughly two fifths as singletons. The CDR3 extends over 15 amino acids. Trimming took 4 bases from V and 8 from J, leaving 17 bases between them. Germline CDR1 and CDR2: SEHNR and FQNEAQ (reference sequence). As to this clonotype: Antigen unknown.

The sequenced material came from blood. The source is a human donor in good health. The V and J genes are TRBV7-9 and TRBJ1-4; the D is unclear. CDR3 residues: CASSYPDVTEEKLFF. The CDR3 bases are TGTGCCAGCAGCTATCCTGACGTCACCGAAGAAAAACTGTTTTTT.